This TCR beta chain was sequenced for a study of shared clonotypes between healthy human individuals. Study-wide results and limits: Some clonotypes were shared by all four sorted-subset donors, while others were not shared. The non-shared ones had lower generation probabilities than the shared ones. Larger richness was generally estimated for naive than memory subsets.

The naive CD8 fraction comprised CD45RO-negative cells positively selected for CCR7 and excluded terminally differentiated effector memory CD45RA+ cells. Donors, without exception, were Caucasian adults residing in Nashville, Tennessee. How the authors handled the data: Junction-only immunoSEQ sequences carried no quality scores, so filtering differed. Produced via immunoSEQ multiplex PCR; TCRdb's table is partial and in-frame only. V and J calls and clone size are those listed in that table; D and trimming were worked out from the DNA. The sample includes nearly 2 million clones, around 96% of them seen just once. With respect to this clone: Its antigen is not identified. The sample carries other DNA sequences with the same CDR3.

Trimming cost V 1 base and J 0 bases, with 8 bases left between them. The length of the CDR3 is 14 residues. Germline V CDR1 and CDR2: SQVTM, ANQGSEA. The chain employs TRBV29-1 and TRBJ2-3, with D unresolved. This receptor was taken from a young man in good health. The sequenced sample was naive CD8+ T cells sorted from blood. The CDR3 nucleotides read TGCAGCGTTGAAGGGGTTGGAAGCACAGATACGCAGTATTTT. Amino acid sequence: CSVEGVGSTDTQYF.